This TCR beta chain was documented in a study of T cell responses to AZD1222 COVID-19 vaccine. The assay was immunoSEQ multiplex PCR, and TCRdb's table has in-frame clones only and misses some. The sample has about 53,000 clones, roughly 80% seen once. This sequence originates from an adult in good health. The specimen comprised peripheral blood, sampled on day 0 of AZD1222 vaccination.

Here the CDR3 reads CASSQHLRGLAFF. The CDR3 DNA reads TGCGCCAGCAGTCAACACCTCAGGGGGTTAGCTTTTTTT. J is TRBJ1-4 and V is TRBV23-1; 7 nucleotides agree with TRBD1. TRBV23-1 counts as an open reading frame of uncertain function. The V and J ends lost 2 bases and 17 bases, in that order; junction bases with no gene match: 11. The CDR3 totals 13 residues.